The source of this T cell receptor beta chain is a study of cytotoxic CD8 clonotypes in ibrutinib-treated CLL. Overall study results and limits: Public clonotypes, rarely seen, contracted or held steady on treatment.

The CDR3 has 15 amino acids. Per the germline V gene, CDR1 is SGHRS and CDR2 is YFSETQ. V gave up 5 bases and J gave up 0 bases, with 9 bases separating them. Deep sequencing aimed at 1 in 200,000 to 1 in 1 million T cells' resolution. Here immunoSEQ multiplex PCR was the method, and the copy in TCRdb shows in-frame clones only, minus some. Of over 150,000 clones in the sample, around 84% were seen once. Concerning this clone: Its antigen is unidentified.

This rearrangement joins TRBV5-1 to TRBJ2-6; possible D gene TRBD1, 5 bases. The starting material was PBMCs, obtained after 12 months of ibrutinib treatment. The receptor's source is a human donor with chronic lymphocytic leukemia. The CDR3 sequence: CASRTDSSGANVLTF. Here the CDR3 DNA reads TGCGCCAGCAGGACAGATAGCTCTGGGGCCAACGTCCTGACTTTC.